The 5 T cell receptor beta chains listed next were all sequenced from one sample in a study of PD-1 blockade in classical Hodgkin lymphoma. Profiled with immunoSEQ multiplex PCR; TCRdb holds only in-frame clones, not every one. The sample has 20,000 to 25,000 clones, about 78% seen once; the top ten hold about a sixth. With no exception, relapse followed autologous stem cell transplantation in all patients, and brentuximab vedotin exposure varied. The sample was peripheral blood mononuclear cells (PBMCs), taken before the second cycle of nivolumab. The source is a human donor with classical Hodgkin lymphoma.

The genes are TRBV5-1 and TRBJ1-1, with a weak D call TRBD1 (6 bases). The CDR3 is 14 residues long. Germline assignment: CDR1 SGHRS and CDR2 YFSETQ. V was cut by 1 base and J by 3 bases, with 10 bases left in between. The CDR3 is CASSLSSGDTEAFF. The CDR3 DNA follows: TGCGCCAGCAGCTTGAGTTCAGGGGACACTGAAGCTTTCTTT.

This clone was found once. The chain uses TRBV21-1 and TRBJ2-7; whether TRBD1, the table's D call, matches the DNA was not checked. TRBV21-1 is designated a pseudogene. The CDR3 spans 15 residues. As DNA, the CDR3 is TGTGCCAGCAGCGACCGGGACAGGCTCATTTACGAGCAGTACTTC. The encoded protein is CASSDRDRLIYEQYF.

The genes are TRBV6-1 and TRBJ2-7, with unresolved D. The CDR3 is made up of 14 amino acids. V gave up 4 bases and J gave up 0 bases, with 10 bases separating them. Germline CDR1 MNHNS, CDR2 SASEGT. CDR3 nucleotides: TGTGCCAGCAGTGGACGATCGAGCTCCTACGAGCAGTACTTC. It translates to CASSGRSSSYEQYF.

The chain is built from TRBV5-6 and TRBJ2-1; 13 bases map to TRBD2. This CDR3 spans 15 amino acids. The ends lost 0 bases at V and 8 bases at J; junction bases unmatched: 2. CDR1 is SGHDT, CDR2 YYEEEE, per germline. The CDR3 nucleotides are TGTGCCAGCAGCTTGGGTGGACTAGCGGGAGATGAGCAGTTCTTC. It yields the protein CASSLGGLAGDEQFF.

The genes are TRBV10-3 and TRBJ2-3; 7 nucleotides line up with TRBD1. The CDR3 covers 18 residues. J gave up 2 bases and V 0 bases, and 11 bases lay outside the gene matches. The germline V gene has CDR1 ENHRY and CDR2 SYGVKD. CDR3 in amino acids: CAISESTPGTAYTDTQYF. DNA for the CDR3: TGTGCCATCAGTGAGTCGACCCCAGGGACAGCCTACACAGATACGCAGTATTTT.